In this sample, the clone carrying this TCR beta chain turned up many times. This sample stems from a study of T-cell reconstitution after alpha-beta-depleted transplantation in children. Germline loops: CDR1 SGHRS, CDR2 YFSETQ. Losses at the gene ends were 3 bases for V and 4 bases for J; bases not matched to a gene: 11. The CDR3 runs 17 residues. TCRbeta library construction was performed incorporating unique molecular identifiers. TCRdb re-analysed the PCR reads in MiXCR, keeping a single row per CDR3 protein. This sample has hundreds of thousands of distinct CDR3 sequences, with 10% found just once.

This clonotype was sampled from a human donor who donated a stem cell graft to a child with acute myeloid leukemia. The sequencing used PBMCs from the stem cell graft donor, collected from the stem cell graft. V is TRBV5-1 and J is TRBJ2-3; 10 bases fit TRBD2. CDR3 region: CASSWGLALSEADTQYF. The CDR3 coding sequence is TGCGCCAGCAGCTGGGGACTAGCGCTTTCAGAAGCAGATACGCAGTATTTT. The variable domain in full, completed from reference TRBV5-1 and TRBJ2-3, reads KAGVTQTPRYLIKTRGQQVTLSCSPISGHRSVSWYQQTPGQGLQFLFEYFSETQRNKGNFPGRFSGRQFSNSRSEMNVSTLELGDSALYLCASSWGLALSEADTQYFGPGTRLTVL.